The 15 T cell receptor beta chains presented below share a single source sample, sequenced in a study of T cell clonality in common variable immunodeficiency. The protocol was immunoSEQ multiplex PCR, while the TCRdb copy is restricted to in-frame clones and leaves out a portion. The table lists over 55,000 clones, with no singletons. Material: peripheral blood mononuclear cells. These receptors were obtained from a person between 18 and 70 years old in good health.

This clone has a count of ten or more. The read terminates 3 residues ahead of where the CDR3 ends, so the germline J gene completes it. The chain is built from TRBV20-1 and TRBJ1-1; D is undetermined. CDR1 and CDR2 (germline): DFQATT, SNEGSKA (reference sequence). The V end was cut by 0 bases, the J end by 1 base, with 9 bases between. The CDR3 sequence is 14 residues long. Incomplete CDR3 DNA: TGCAGTGCTAGAGATTCGGTATCGAACACTGAA. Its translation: CSARDSVSNTE. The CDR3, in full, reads CSARDSVSNTEAFF.

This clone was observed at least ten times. CDR3 DNA (partial): TGTGCCAGCAGCTTAAACGGACAGGGAGATTACGAG. This encodes CASSLNGQGDYE. In full, the CDR3 is CASSLNGQGDYEQYF. This sequence joins TRBV11-2 and TRBJ2-7, with TRBD1 matching over 8 bases. Coverage ceases 3 residues before the CDR3 finishes, and the germline J gene fills in the end. This CDR3 has 15 residues. The V gene's germline CDR1 is SGHAT and CDR2 FQNNGV. V lost 2 bases to trimming and J lost 4 bases; unmatched junction nucleotides: 7.

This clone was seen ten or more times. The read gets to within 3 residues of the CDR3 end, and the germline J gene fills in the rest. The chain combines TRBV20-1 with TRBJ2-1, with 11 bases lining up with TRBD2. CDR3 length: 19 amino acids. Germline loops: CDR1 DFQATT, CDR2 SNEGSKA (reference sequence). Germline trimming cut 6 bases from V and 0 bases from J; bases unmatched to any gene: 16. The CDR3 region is CSAATSGRVILSSYNEQFF. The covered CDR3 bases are TGCAGTGCCGCAACTAGCGGGAGAGTCATCTTGAGCTCCTACAATGAG.

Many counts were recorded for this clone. CDR3 bases read: TGCAGTGCCCTGGGGCAGGGACTAGCGGGAGGGGGCGATGAG. Its translation is CSALGQGLAGGGDE. The full CDR3 is CSALGQGLAGGGDEQFF. This chain links TRBV20-1 with TRBJ2-1, with 16 bases fitting TRBD2. The read finishes 3 residues shy of the CDR3 end, and the germline J gene is used to complete it. Losses at the gene ends were 6 bases for V and 8 bases for J; bases not matched to a gene: 13. The CDR3 has 17 amino acids. Germline CDR1 DFQATT, CDR2 SNEGSKA (reference sequence).

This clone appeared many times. The chain's CDR3 is CASSRQVDTEAFF. The part of the CDR3 DNA that was read is TGTGCCAGCAGTCGACAGGTAGACACTGAA. The chain employs TRBV7-3 and TRBJ1-1; a weak D match, TRBD1 (6 bases). The read ends 3 residues early relative to the CDR3; the germline J gene fills the gap. Trimming stripped 6 bases from V and 3 bases from J, with 11 bases between. Germline lookup yields CDR1 SGHTA and CDR2 FQGTGA. This CDR3 is built from 13 residues.

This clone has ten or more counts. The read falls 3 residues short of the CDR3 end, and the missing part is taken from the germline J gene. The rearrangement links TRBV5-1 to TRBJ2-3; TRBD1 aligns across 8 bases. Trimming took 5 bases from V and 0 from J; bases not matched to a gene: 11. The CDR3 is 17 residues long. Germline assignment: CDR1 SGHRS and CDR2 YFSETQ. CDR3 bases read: TGCGCCAGCAGTTCCCCGGACAGGGCGACCAGCACAGATACG. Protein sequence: CASSSPDRATSTDT. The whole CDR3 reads CASSSPDRATSTDTQYF.

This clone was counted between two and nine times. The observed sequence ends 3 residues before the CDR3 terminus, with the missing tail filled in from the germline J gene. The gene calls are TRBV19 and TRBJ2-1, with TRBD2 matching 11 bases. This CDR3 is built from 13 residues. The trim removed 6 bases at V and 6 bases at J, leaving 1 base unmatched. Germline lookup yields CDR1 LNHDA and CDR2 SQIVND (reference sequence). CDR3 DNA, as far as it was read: TGTGCCAGTAGGGGACTAGCGGTCAATGAG. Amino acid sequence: CASRGLAVNE. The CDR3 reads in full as CASRGLAVNEQFF. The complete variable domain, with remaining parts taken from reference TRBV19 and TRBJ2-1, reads DGGITQSPKYLFRKEGQNVTLSCEQNLNHDAMYWYRQDPGQGLRLIYYSQIVNDFQKGDIAEGYSVSREKKESFPLTVTSAQKNPTAFYLCASRGLAVNEQFFGPGTRLTVL.

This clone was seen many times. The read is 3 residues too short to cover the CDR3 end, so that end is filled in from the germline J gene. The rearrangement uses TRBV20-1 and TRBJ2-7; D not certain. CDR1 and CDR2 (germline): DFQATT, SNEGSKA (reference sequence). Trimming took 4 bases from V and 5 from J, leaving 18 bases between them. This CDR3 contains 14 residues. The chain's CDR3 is CSAKGPTLGDEQYF. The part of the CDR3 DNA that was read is TGCAGTGCTAAAGGGCCGACCTTGGGCGACGAG.

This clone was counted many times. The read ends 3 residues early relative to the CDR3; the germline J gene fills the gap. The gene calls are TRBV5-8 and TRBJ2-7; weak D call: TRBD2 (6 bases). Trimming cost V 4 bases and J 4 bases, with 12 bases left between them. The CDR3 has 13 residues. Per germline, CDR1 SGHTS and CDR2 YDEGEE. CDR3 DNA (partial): TGTGCCAGCAGCCCGGGACTTTTATACGAG. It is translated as CASSPGLLYE. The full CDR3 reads CASSPGLLYEQYF.

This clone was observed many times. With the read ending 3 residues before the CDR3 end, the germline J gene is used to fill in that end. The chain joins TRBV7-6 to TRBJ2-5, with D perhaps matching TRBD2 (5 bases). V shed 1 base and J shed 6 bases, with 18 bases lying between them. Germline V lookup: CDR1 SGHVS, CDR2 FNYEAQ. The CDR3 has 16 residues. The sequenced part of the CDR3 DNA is TGTGCCAGCAGCTTAGGGGAACTACTAGACACGAAGACC. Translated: CASSLGELLDTKT. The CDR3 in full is CASSLGELLDTKTQYF.

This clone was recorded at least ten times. CDR3 bases read: TGCGCCAGCAGCCTCGGACAGGGCCTCTCCTACAATGAG. Translating gives CASSLGQGLSYNE. In full, the CDR3 reads CASSLGQGLSYNEQFF. V and J are TRBV5-1 and TRBJ2-1, with TRBD1 matching 8 bases. The CDR3 end is not reached by the read, which stops 3 residues before it; the germline J gene fills it in. Germline lookup yields CDR1 SGHRS and CDR2 YFSETQ. This CDR3 has 16 residues. J was trimmed by 0 bases and V by 4 bases; bases with no gene match: 6.

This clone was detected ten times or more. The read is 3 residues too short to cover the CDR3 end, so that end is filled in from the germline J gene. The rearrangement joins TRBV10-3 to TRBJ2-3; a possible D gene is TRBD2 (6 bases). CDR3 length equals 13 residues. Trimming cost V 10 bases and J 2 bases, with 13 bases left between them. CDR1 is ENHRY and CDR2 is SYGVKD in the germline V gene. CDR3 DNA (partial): TGTGCCAGCCGGGACTTGAACACAGATACG. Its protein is CASRDLNTDT. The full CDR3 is CASRDLNTDTQYF.

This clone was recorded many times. The CDR3 sequence: CASSPGLSTDTQYF. The CDR3 DNA, read in part, is TGTGCCAGCAGCCCTGGACTGAGCACAGATACG. The rearrangement links TRBV11-2 to TRBJ2-3, with D possibly TRBD2 on 5 matching bases. The read comes to an end 3 residues before the CDR3 does, leaving the germline J gene to fill in the end. This CDR3 has 14 amino acids. V lost 5 bases, J lost 0 bases, and 9 bases lay in between. The germline V gene encodes CDR1 SGHAT and CDR2 FQNNGV.

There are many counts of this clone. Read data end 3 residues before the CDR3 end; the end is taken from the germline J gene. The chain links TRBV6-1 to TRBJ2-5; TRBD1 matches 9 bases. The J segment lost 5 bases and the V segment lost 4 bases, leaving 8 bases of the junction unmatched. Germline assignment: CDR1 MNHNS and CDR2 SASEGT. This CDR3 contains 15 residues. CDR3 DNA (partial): TGTGCCAGCAGTGGCCGGGACAGGGCTTTGGAGACC. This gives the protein CASSGRDRALET. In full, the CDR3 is CASSGRDRALETQYF.

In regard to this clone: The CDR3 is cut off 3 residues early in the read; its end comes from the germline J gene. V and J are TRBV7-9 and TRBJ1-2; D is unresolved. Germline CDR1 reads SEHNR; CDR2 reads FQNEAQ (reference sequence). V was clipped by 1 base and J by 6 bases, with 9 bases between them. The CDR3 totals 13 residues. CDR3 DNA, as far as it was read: TGTGCCAGCAGCTTAGAGTTTAGGGATGGC. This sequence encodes CASSLEFRDG. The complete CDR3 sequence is CASSLEFRDGYTF.